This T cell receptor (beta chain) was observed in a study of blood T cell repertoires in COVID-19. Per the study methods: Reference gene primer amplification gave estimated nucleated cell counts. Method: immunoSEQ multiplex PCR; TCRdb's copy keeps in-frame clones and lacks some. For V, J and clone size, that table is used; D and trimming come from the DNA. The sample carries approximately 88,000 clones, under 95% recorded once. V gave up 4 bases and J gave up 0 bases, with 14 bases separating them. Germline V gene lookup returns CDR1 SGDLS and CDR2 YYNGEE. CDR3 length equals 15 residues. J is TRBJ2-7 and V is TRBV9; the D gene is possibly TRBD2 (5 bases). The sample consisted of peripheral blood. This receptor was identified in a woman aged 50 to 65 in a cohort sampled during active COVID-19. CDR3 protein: CASSLGMGSSYEQYF. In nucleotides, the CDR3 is TGTGCCAGCAGCCTCGGGATGGGGAGCTCCTACGAGCAGTACTTC.